This TCR beta chain was documented in a study of vaccination and CD4 T cells after COVID-19. The wider study: Post-vaccine sampling followed dose two by a median approximately 70 days (range 14 to 241). The control cultures got either a CEFX pool, an HIV-1 Nef pool, or no peptide at all.

Treatment of the sample: approximately nine-day PBMC culture with coronavirus spike peptide pools or control peptides (ViraFEST assay). Recorded positive PCR dates fall between March and December 2020, preceding US Alpha, Beta and Delta variants. This clonotype was seen a single time. Its antigen is currently unknown. Sequencing of DNA taken from cultured CD4+ T cells relied on the Oncomine TCR Beta short-read assay. TCRdb reprocessed the PCR reads with MiXCR, giving one entry per CDR3 protein. The repertoire has roughly 18,000 distinct CDR3 sequences, about two fifths of them found once; the top ten carry 7.2%. Germline V CDR1 and CDR2: KGHDR, SFDVKD. This CDR3 is 14 amino acids long. The V gene lost 3 bases and the J gene lost 5 bases, with 10 bases spanning the gap.

V usage is TRBV24-1 and J usage is TRBJ1-5; D possibly corresponds to TRBD1 (5 bases). This sample comprised CD4+ T cells from blood, cultured in vitro, obtained after SARS-CoV-2 vaccination. The TCR was taken from a human donor who had recovered from COVID-19. CDR3 protein: CATSDTLGDQPQHF. CDR3 bases: TGTGCCACCAGTGATACACTGGGGGATCAGCCCCAGCATTTT.